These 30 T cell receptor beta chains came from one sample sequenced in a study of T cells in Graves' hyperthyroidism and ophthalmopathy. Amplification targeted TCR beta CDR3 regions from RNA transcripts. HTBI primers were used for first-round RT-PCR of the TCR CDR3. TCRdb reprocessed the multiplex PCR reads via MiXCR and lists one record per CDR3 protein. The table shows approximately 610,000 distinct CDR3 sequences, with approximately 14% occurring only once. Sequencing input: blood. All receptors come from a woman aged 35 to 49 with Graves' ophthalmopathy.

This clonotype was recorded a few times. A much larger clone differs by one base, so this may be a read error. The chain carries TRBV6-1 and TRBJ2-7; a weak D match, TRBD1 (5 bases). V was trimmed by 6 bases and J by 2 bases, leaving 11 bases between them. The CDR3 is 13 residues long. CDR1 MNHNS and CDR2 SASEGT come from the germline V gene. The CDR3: CASRIGATYEQYF. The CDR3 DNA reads TGTGCCAGCAGGATAGGGGCGACCTACGAGCAGTACTTC.

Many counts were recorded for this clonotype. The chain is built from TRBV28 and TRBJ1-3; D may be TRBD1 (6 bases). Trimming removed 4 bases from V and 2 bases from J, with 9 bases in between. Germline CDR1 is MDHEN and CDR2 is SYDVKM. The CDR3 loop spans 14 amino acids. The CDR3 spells CASSSGGPGNTIYF. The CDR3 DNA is TGTGCCAGCAGTTCCGGGGGGCCTGGAAACACCATATATTTT. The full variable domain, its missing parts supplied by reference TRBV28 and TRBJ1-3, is DVKVTQSSRYLVKRTGEKVFLECVQDMDHENMFWYRQDPGLGLRLIYFSYDVKMKEKGDIPEGYSVSREKKERFSLILESASTNQTSMYLCASSSGGPGNTIYFGEGSWLTVV.

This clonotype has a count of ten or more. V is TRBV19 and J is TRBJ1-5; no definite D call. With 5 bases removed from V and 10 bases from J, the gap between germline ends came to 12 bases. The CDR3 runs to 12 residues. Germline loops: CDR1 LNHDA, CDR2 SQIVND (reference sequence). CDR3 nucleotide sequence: TGTGCCAGTAGTGCCCGTGGCCAACCCCAGCATTTT. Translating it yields CASSARGQPQHF. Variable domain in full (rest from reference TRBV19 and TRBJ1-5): DGGITQSPKYLFRKEGQNVTLSCEQNLNHDAMYWYRQDPGQGLRLIYYSQIVNDFQKGDIAEGYSVSREKKESFPLTVTSAQKNPTAFYLCASSARGQPQHFGDGTRLSIL.

Here the CDR3 DNA reads TGCAGTGCCGGCAGCGGGGGGGCTGGAATTCAGTACTTC. It is translated as CSAGSGGAGIQYF. This chain uses TRBV20-1 with TRBJ2-4; TRBD2 matches at 10 bases. Per the germline V gene, CDR1 is DFQATT and CDR2 is SNEGSKA (reference sequence). With 6 bases clipped from V and 10 bases from J, the junction kept 9 bases outside the gene matches. This CDR3 comprises 13 residues.

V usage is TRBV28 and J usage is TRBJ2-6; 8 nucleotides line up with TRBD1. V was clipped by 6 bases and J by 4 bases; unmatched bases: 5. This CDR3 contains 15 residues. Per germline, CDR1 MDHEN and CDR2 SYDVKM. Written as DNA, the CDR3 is TGTGCCAGCAGCCCGACAGGGGCCGGGGCCAACGTCCTGACTTTC. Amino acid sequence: CASSPTGAGANVLTF.

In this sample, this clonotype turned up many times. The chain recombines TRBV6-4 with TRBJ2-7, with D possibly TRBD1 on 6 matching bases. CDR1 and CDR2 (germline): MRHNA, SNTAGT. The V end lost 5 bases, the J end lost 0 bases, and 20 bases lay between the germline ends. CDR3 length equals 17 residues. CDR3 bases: TGTGCCAGCAGTACCAACTATGACCGGGACACCTCCTACGAGCAGTACTTC. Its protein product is CASSTNYDRDTSYEQYF.

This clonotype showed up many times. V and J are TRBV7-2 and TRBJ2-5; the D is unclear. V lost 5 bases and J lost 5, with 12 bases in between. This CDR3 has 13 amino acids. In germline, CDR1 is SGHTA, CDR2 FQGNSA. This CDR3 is CASSLTSPETQYF. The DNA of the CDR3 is TGTGCCAGCAGCCTCACTTCCCCGGAGACCCAGTACTTC.

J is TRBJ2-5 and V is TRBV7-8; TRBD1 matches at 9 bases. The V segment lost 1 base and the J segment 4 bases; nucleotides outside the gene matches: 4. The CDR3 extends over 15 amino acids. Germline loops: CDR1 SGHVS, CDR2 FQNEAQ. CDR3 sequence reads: CASSLVGTGRETQYF. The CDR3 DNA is TGTGCCAGCAGCTTAGTCGGGACAGGGCGAGAGACCCAGTACTTC.

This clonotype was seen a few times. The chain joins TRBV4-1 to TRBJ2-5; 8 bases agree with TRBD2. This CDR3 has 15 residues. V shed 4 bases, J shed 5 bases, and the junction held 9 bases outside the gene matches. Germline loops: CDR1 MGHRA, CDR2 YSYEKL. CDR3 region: CASSLAQREKETQYF. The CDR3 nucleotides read TGCGCCAGCAGCCTAGCGCAGCGGGAGAAGGAGACCCAGTACTTC.

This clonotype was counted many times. The CDR3 here is CASSPLQGWGNQPQHF. In DNA, the CDR3 is TGTGCCAGCAGTCCCCTCCAAGGATGGGGGAATCAGCCCCAGCATTTT. The chain uses TRBV28 and TRBJ1-5; possible D gene TRBD1, 5 bases. Per germline, CDR1 MDHEN and CDR2 SYDVKM. The ends were cut back, 5 bases at V and 4 bases at J, with 18 bases in the middle. The CDR3 runs to 16 residues.

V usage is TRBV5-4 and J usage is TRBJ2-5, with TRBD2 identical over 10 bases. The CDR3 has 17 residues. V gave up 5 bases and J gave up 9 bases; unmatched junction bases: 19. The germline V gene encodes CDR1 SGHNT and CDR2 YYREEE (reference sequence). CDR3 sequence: CASSSGGPLAGVSAQYF. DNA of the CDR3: TGTGCCAGCAGTTCTGGAGGACCCCTAGCGGGAGTATCGGCCCAGTACTTC.

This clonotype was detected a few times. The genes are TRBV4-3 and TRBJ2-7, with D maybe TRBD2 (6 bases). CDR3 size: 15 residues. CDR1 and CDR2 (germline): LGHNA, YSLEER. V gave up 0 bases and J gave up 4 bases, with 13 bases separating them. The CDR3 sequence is CASSQDRGNDYEQYF. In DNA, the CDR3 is TGCGCCAGCAGCCAAGATCGGGGGAACGATTACGAGCAGTACTTC.

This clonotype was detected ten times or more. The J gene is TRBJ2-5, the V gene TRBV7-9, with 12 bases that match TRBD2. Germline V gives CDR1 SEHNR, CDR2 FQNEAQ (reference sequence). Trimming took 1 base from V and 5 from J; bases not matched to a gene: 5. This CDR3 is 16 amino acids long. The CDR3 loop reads CASSLDGLAGKETQYF. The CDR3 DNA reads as TGTGCCAGCAGCTTAGACGGACTAGCGGGAAAGGAGACCCAGTACTTC.

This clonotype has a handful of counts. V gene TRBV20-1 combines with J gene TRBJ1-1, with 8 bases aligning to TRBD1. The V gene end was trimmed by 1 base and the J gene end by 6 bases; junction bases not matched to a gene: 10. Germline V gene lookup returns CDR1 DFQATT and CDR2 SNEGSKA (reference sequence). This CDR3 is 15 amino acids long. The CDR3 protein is CSARGTGQGIPEAFF. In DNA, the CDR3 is TGCAGTGCTAGAGGGACAGGACAGGGTATCCCTGAAGCTTTCTTT.

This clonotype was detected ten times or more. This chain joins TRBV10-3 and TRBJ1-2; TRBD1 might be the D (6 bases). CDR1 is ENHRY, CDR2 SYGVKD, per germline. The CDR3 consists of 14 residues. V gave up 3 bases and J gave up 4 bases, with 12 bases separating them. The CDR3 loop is CAISDRGNIYGYTF. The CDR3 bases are TGTGCCATCAGTGACAGGGGTAACATCTATGGCTACACCTTC.

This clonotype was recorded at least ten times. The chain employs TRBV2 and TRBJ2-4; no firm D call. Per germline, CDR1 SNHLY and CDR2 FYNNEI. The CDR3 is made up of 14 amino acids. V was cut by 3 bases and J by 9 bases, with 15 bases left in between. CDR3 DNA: TGTGCCAGCAGTGATCAAGGGATTCAAGGCATTCAGTACTTC. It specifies CASSDQGIQGIQYF.

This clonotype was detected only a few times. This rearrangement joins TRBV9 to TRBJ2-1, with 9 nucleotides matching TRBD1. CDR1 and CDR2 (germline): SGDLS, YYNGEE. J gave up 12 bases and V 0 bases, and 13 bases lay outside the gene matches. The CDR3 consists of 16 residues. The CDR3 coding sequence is TGTGCCAGCAGCGTAGAAGGGACAGGGAAAGATCCCGTGCAGTTCTTC. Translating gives CASSVEGTGKDPVQFF.

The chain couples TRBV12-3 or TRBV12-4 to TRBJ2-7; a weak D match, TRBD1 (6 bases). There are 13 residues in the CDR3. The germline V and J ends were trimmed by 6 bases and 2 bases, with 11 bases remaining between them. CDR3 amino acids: CASRSGDAYEQYF. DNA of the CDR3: TGTGCCAGCAGGTCAGGGGACGCCTACGAGCAGTACTTC.

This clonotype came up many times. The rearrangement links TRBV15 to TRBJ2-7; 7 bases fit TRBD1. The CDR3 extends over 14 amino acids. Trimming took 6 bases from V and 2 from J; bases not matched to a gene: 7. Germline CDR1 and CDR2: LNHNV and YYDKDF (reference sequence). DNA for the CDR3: TGTGCCACCAGTCCCCACAGGGGCACCTACGAGCAGTACTTC. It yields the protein CATSPHRGTYEQYF.

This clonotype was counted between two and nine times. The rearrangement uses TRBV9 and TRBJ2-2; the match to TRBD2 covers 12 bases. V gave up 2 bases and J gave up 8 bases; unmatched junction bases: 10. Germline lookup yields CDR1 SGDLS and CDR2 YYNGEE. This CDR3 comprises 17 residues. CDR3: CASSVSGTSGPMGELFF. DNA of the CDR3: TGTGCCAGCAGCGTCTCCGGGACTAGCGGGCCGATGGGGGAGCTGTTTTTT.

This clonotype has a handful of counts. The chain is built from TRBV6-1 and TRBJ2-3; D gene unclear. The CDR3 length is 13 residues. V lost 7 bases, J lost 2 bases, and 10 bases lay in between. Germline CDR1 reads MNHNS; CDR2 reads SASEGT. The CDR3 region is CASTPPATDTQYF. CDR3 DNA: TGTGCCAGCACCCCTCCGGCCACAGATACGCAGTATTTT.

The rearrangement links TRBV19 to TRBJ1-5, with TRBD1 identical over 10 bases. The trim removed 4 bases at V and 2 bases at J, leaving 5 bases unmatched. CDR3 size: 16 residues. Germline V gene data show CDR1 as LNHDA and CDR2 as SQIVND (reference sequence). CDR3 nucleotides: TGTGCCAGTAGTAGGGACAGGGGAGGGGGCAATCAGCCCCAGCATTTT. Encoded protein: CASSRDRGGGNQPQHF.

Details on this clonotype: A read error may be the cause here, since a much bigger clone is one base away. The CDR3 loop reads CAGSLAHRNYEQYF. The CDR3, as DNA: TGTGCCGGCAGCTTGGCGCACAGGAACTACGAGCAGTACTTC. The V gene is TRBV7-2, the J gene TRBJ2-7, with a possible D match to TRBD1 (5 bases). The CDR3 has 14 residues. Germline V CDR1 and CDR2: SGHTA, FQGNSA. Based on the CDR3 plus reference TRBV7-2 and TRBJ2-7, the full variable domain is GAGVSQSPSNKVTEKGKDVELRCDPISGHTALYWYRQSLGQGLEFLIYFQGNSAPDKSGLPSDRFSAERTGGSVSTLTIQRTQQEDSAVYLCAGSLAHRNYEQYFGPGTRLTVT.

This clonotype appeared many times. The CDR3 bases are TGTGCCAGCACCGGGGGACTAGCGCTACGAGAGCAGTACTTC. It encodes CASTGGLALREQYF. J is TRBJ2-7 and V is TRBV12-3 or TRBV12-4; 10 bases are a match to TRBD2. Losses at the gene ends were 7 bases for V and 7 bases for J; bases not matched to a gene: 10. The CDR3 length is 14 residues.

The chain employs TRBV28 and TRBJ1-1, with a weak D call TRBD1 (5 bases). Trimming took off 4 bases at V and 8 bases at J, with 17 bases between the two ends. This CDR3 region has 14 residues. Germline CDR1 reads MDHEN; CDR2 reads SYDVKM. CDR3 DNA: TGTGCCAGCAGTTCGGGGACCTCACCGCGGGAAGCTTTCTTT. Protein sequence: CASSSGTSPREAFF.

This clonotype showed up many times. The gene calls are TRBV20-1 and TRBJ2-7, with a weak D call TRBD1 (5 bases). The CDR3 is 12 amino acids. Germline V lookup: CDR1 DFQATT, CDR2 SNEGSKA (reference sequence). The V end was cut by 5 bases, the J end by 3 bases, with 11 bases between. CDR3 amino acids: CSARPRDYEQYF. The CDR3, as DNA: TGCAGTGCTCGCCCCAGGGACTACGAGCAGTACTTC.

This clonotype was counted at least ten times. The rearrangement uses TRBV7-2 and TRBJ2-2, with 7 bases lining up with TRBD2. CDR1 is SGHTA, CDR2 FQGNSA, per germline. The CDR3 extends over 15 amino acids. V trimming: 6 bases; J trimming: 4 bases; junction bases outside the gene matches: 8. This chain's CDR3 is CASRTSGVGTGELFF. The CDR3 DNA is TGTGCCAGCAGGACGAGCGGGGTCGGCACCGGGGAGCTGTTTTTT.

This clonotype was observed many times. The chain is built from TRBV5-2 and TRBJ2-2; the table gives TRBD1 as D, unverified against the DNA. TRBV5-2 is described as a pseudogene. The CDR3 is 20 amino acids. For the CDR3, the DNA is TGTGCCAGCAAACGACGGTCCGGGACAGGGGCCGATCGGGGCACCGGGGAGCTGTTTTTT. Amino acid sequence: CASKRRSGTGADRGTGELFF.

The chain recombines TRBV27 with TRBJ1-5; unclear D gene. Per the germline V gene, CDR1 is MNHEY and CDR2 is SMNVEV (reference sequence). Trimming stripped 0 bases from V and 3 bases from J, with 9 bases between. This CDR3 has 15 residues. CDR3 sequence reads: CASSLSGGPNQPQHF. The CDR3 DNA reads TGTGCCAGCAGTTTATCAGGCGGCCCCAATCAGCCCCAGCATTTT.

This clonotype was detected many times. CDR3 residues: CASSWNTAGNTIYF. The CDR3 bases are TGTGCCAGCAGCTGGAATACGGCTGGAAACACCATATATTTT. The chain uses TRBV7-2 and TRBJ1-3; D remains unclear. Trimming removed 4 bases at V and 2 bases at J, with 9 bases between. This CDR3 region has 14 residues. CDR1 is SGHTA, CDR2 FQGNSA, per germline.